The T cell receptor (beta chain) under discussion was sequenced for a study of T cells in Graves' hyperthyroidism and ophthalmopathy. At the level of the study: Staff took peripheral blood when the initial diagnosis was made, before any treatment began.

Researchers took RNA transcripts and amplified the TCR beta CDR3 regions from them. With the HTBI primer set, the TCR CDR3 went through a first round of RT-PCR. MiXCR, applied by TCRdb to the multiplex PCR reads, yields one record per CDR3 protein. The repertoire holds hundreds of thousands of distinct CDR3 sequences, with more than 11% as singletons. V gave up 2 bases and J gave up 3 bases; unmatched junction bases: 6. CDR1 and CDR2 (germline): SEHNR, FQNEAQ (reference sequence). This CDR3 has 15 residues. This clonotype was detected only a few times. This sequence was found in a woman between 25 and 40 years old with Graves' hyperthyroidism that later progressed to Graves' ophthalmopathy. V usage is TRBV7-9 and J usage is TRBJ2-5, with 7 bases aligning to TRBD2. Material: blood. CDR3 loop: CASSLIVRGEETQYF. CDR3 nucleotides: TGTGCCAGCAGCTTAATCGTCCGGGGGGAAGAGACCCAGTACTTC.